These T cell receptor beta chains were read from a single sample in a study of T cell changes during pregnancy in multiple sclerosis. The assay was immunoSEQ multiplex PCR, and TCRdb's table has in-frame clones only and misses some. The sample consists of almost 50,000 clones, roughly 92% of them appearing once. Sample: peripheral blood, taken after pregnancy. The receptors originated from a female donor with multiple sclerosis, enrolled in a pregnancy study. Each CDR3 is given without its conserved first and last residue. The D gene is left open where the match is weak.

- TRBV4-2 ASSPRARDGEKLF
- TRBV19 ASSIGGTVRETQY
- TRBV9 ASSATGSGNQPQH
- TRBV19 ASRVQGNEKLF
- TRBV9 ASSPDRGGSSYEQY
TRBD2 TRBV7-3 ASSSRTSGGGRGSYNEQF
- TRBV29-1 SVAPGPSYNEQF
TRBD1 TRBV25-1 ASSEPGQGIGALH
- TRBV7-7 ASSLERNSPLH
- TRBV9 ASSPQAATNEKLF
TRBD2 TRBV13 ASSRPLLGTSGGAVYEQY
- TRBV5-1 ASRAGEKVNEKLF
- TRBV18 ASSGELVEPQH
TRBD1 TRBV5-4 ASSSGQGSGNTIY
TRBD1 TRBV27 ASGSQGAQY
TRBD1 TRBV19 ASSTIPGTANNSPLH
- TRBV9 ASSEIGRDTIY
TRBD2 TRBV10-1 ASSESAGGRLDTGELF
TRBD1 TRBV5-5 ASSPPWTGNTEAF
TRBD2 TRBV9 ASSEYGLAVSSTDTQY
- TRBV19 ASSTPGRAGNTIY
TRBD1 TRBV2 ASSSTGGGYT
- TRBV6-1 ASSEALLVAPSKQGHYGYT
TRBD1 TRBV7-2 ASRPRQGAQY
- TRBV7-2 ASSLKEGTEAF
- TRBV5-4 ASSRVPGGTDTQY
- TRBV15 ATSSAESNYGYT
TRBD2 TRBV2 ASQGTSGGGNEQF
- TRBV7-2 ASSFDWSTDTQY
TRBD1 TRBV4-3 ASSQDPGGSYEQY
- TRBV6-6 ASSAGPSPLH
TRBD1 TRBV6-5 ASSLDRAGNQPQH
- TRBV6-6 ASSSTEGVSYNEQF
TRBD2 TRBV10-2 ASSEASGAPRETQY
- TRBV13 ASSIRDTSYEQY
- TRBV25-1 ASSEGGRSSYNSPLH
- TRBV30 AWSNGESYNEQF
TRBD2 TRBV15 ATSRDPLGGGNNEQF
TRBD1 TRBV5-4 ASSPGTGSGHNEQF